This TCR beta chain derives from a study of T cell responses to AZD1222 COVID-19 vaccine. A word on this clone: The antigen is undetermined.

Germline CDR1 is ENHRY and CDR2 is SYGVKD. The CDR3 length is 16 residues. Losses at the gene ends were 10 bases for V and 4 bases for J; bases not matched to a gene: 13. Study-level findings and limits: Nearly half of spike-specific TCRs reportedly target variant regions that are unmutated in the B.1.351 and B.1.1.7 variants. Dominant at 160-218 and 743-854, vaccine-associated CD4 TCRs also spanned spike. Clonal diversity may have been underestimated in mostly white British donors.

Assay: immunoSEQ multiplex PCR; the TCRdb copy retains only in-frame clones and omits some. The sample records around 190,000 clones, around 88% being singletons. The TCR comes from an adult in good health. The V call is TRBV10-3, the J call TRBJ2-7; 13 bases fit TRBD2. This specimen consisted of peripheral blood, obtained on day 0 of AZD1222 vaccination. The CDR3 protein is CATAPGTSGVGYEQYF. DNA for the CDR3: TGTGCCACCGCCCCCGGGACTAGCGGGGTTGGGTACGAGCAGTACTTC.